This T cell receptor beta chain emerged from a study of cytomegalovirus exposure and HLA in healthy donors. CDR3 size: 13 residues. The V gene lost 5 bases and the J gene lost 3 bases, with 8 bases spanning the gap. From germline, CDR1 is SGHTA and CDR2 FQGNSA. Primers: 60 Vbeta forward and 13 Jbeta reverse. The repertoire was sequenced with immunoSEQ multiplex PCR; TCRdb's copy has only in-frame clones and lacks some. Among about 190,000 clones listed, 87% were seen once. The sequence was obtained from a boy younger than 10 in good health and CMV-seronegative. Input material: PBMCs. The chain has TRBV7-2 and TRBJ1-5; D is undetermined. The CDR3 region has the DNA TGTGCCAGCAGCCCAAGCACCAATCAGCCCCAGCATTTT. It specifies CASSPSTNQPQHF.